Listed here are 10 T cell receptor beta chains from one sample, sequenced in a study of T cell changes during pregnancy in multiple sclerosis. Some clones are missing from TCRdb's copy, which holds only in-frame ones; the method was immunoSEQ multiplex PCR. The table records fewer than 90,000 clones, approximately 94% of them present only once. The material was peripheral blood, obtained in the third trimester of pregnancy. Every receptor here comes from a female donor with multiple sclerosis, enrolled in a pregnancy study.

V gene TRBV2 combines with J gene TRBJ1-3; the match to TRBD1 covers 10 bases. The V gene's germline CDR1 is SNHLY and CDR2 FYNNEI. CDR3 length: 15 amino acids. V lost 7 bases to trimming and J lost 1 base; unmatched junction nucleotides: 4. CDR3 loop: CASTLGQGSGNTIYF. The CDR3 DNA reads as TGTGCCAGCACCCTGGGACAGGGGTCTGGAAACACCATATATTTT.

The gene calls are TRBV19 and TRBJ1-1; no firm D call. This CDR3 contains 17 residues. Trimming removed 5 bases from V and 4 bases from J, with 23 bases in between. Germline V CDR1 and CDR2: LNHDA, SQIVND (reference sequence). In DNA form, the CDR3 reads TGTGCCAGTAGTCCCACCCCAGGTTCGGATGTGACCACTGAAGCTTTCTTT. Translation: CASSPTPGSDVTTEAFF.

J is TRBJ1-1 and V is TRBV10-3, with D tentatively TRBD1 (6 bases). The CDR3 spans 12 residues. The V and J ends lost 6 bases and 4 bases respectively, with 9 bases between them. Germline CDR1 is ENHRY and CDR2 is SYGVKD. CDR3 DNA: TGTGCCATCAGGCAGGGGTCCACTGAAGCTTTCTTT. This codes for CAIRQGSTEAFF.

The chain combines TRBV5-6 with TRBJ2-2; a possible D gene is TRBD1 (6 bases). The V and J ends lost 0 bases and 4 bases respectively, with 10 bases between them. Looked up from germline, CDR1 is SGHDT and CDR2 is YYEEEE. The CDR3 runs 15 residues. The CDR3 loop reads CASSLGTVSTGELFF. The CDR3 bases are TGTGCCAGCAGCTTGGGGACAGTTAGCACCGGGGAGCTGTTTTTT. Full variable domain (outside the CDR3, taken from reference TRBV5-6 and TRBJ2-2): DAGVTQSPTHLIKTRGQQVTLRCSPKSGHDTVSWYQQALGQGPQFIFQYYEEEERQRGNFPDRFSGHQFPNYSSELNVNALLLGDSALYLCASSLGTVSTGELFFGEGSRLTVL.

The V gene is TRBV14, the J gene TRBJ1-1; D is unclear. CDR3 length: 13 amino acids. Germline CDR1 and CDR2: SGHDN and FVKESK. Trimming left V 4 bases short and J 5 bases short, with 11 bases between. DNA for the CDR3: TGTGCCAGCAGCCCGAGCCTCTTAACTGAAGCTTTCTTT. Residues: CASSPSLLTEAFF.

V and J are TRBV7-3 and TRBJ2-3; tentatively, D is TRBD2 (6 bases). In germline, CDR1 is SGHTA, CDR2 FQGTGA. This CDR3 contains 14 residues. V lost 5 bases and J 5 bases, leaving 14 bases between the germline ends. CDR3 coding DNA: TGTGCCAGCAGCCGCGGGCGGCGGGGAGATACGCAGTATTTT. This encodes CASSRGRRGDTQYF.

The gene calls are TRBV5-1 and TRBJ1-2, with TRBD1 matching over 9 bases. V lost 3 bases to trimming and J lost 1 base; unmatched junction nucleotides: 1. The germline V gene has CDR1 SGHRS and CDR2 YFSETQ. This CDR3 has 14 residues. Here the CDR3 DNA reads TGCGCCAGCAGCTGGGGACAGGGTAACTATGGCTACACCTTC. This codes for CASSWGQGNYGYTF.

The rearrangement links TRBV7-6 to TRBJ2-2; 10 bases align to TRBD2. Trimming took 2 bases from V and 6 from J; bases not matched to a gene: 6. Germline lookup yields CDR1 SGHVS and CDR2 FNYEAQ. This CDR3 region has 16 residues. CDR3 sequence: CASSLLAGVLAGELFF. DNA of the CDR3: TGTGCCAGCAGCTTACTAGCGGGAGTATTGGCCGGGGAGCTGTTTTTT.

This chain joins TRBV10-3 and TRBJ2-7; 11 bases agree with TRBD2. V lost 3 bases, J lost 6 bases, and 10 bases stayed unmatched. This CDR3 is 16 amino acids long. Germline loops: CDR1 ENHRY, CDR2 SYGVKD. CDR3 amino acids: CAISDGLAGGLGEQYF. Here the CDR3 DNA reads TGTGCCATCAGTGACGGGCTAGCGGGAGGCCTGGGCGAGCAGTACTTC.

V is TRBV27 and J is TRBJ1-4; TRBD1 matches 12 bases. V lost 5 bases and J lost 6; bases outside the gene matches: 7. The CDR3 covers 16 residues. The germline V gene has CDR1 MNHEY and CDR2 SMNVEV (reference sequence). The CDR3 DNA reads TGTGCCAGCAGTCCTCGGGACAGGGGGCAGTATGAAAAACTGTTTTTT. This codes for CASSPRDRGQYEKLFF.